Presented here are 9 T cell receptor beta chains from one specimen sequenced in a study of T cell repertoires in ileal Crohn's disease. Profiling relied on immunoSEQ multiplex PCR, and the TCRdb table lists in-frame clones only, not all of them. The sample lists fewer than 20,000 clones, about 91% occurring once. The sample was ileal tissue. The receptors come from an adult with Crohn's disease.

This rearrangement joins TRBV7-2 to TRBJ1-5; D gene ambiguous. V was cut by 1 base and J by 4 bases, with 5 bases left in between. This CDR3 contains 13 residues. Germline CDR1 SGHTA, CDR2 FQGNSA. CDR3 sequence: CASSLEQNQPQHF. The CDR3 DNA sequence: TGTGCCAGCAGCTTAGAACAGAATCAGCCCCAGCATTTT. Together with reference TRBV7-2 and TRBJ1-5, the CDR3 gives the full variable domain: GAGVSQSPSNKVTEKGKDVELRCDPISGHTALYWYRQSLGQGLEFLIYFQGNSAPDKSGLPSDRFSAERTGGSVSTLTIQRTQQEDSAVYLCASSLEQNQPQHFGDGTRLSIL.

V is TRBV11-2 and J is TRBJ2-7, with D perhaps matching TRBD2 (6 bases). Trimming pared 6 bases from V and 6 bases from J, leaving 18 bases between. The CDR3 runs 14 residues. Germline assignment: CDR1 SGHAT and CDR2 FQNNGV. CDR3: CASRPPGGSREQYF. DNA of the CDR3: TGTGCCAGCAGGCCACCCGGGGGTAGTCGCGAGCAGTACTTC.

The rearrangement links TRBV10-1 to TRBJ2-5; 8 positions agree with TRBD1. CDR1 is WNHNN, CDR2 SYGVQD, per germline (reference sequence). There are 13 residues in the CDR3. V shed 8 bases, J shed 5 bases, and the junction held 7 bases outside the gene matches. The CDR3 loop is CASSGQGVETQYF. The CDR3 bases are TGCGCCAGCTCAGGACAGGGTGTCGAGACCCAGTACTTC.

The V and J genes are TRBV4-2 and TRBJ2-3; TRBD2 matches 11 bases. The CDR3 is made up of 17 amino acids. The germline V gene encodes CDR1 LGHNA and CDR2 YNFKEQ. J gave up 7 bases and V 0 bases, and 9 bases lay outside the gene matches. Written as DNA, the CDR3 is TGTGCCAGCAGCCAAGATAGTAAGGGACTAGCGGTCCATACGCAGTATTTT. Protein product: CASSQDSKGLAVHTQYF.

V usage is TRBV4-2 and J usage is TRBJ2-3; D possibly corresponds to TRBD1 (6 bases). The V gene lost 0 bases and the J gene lost 0 bases, with 16 bases spanning the gap. Germline values: CDR1 LGHNA, CDR2 YNFKEQ. CDR3 length: 18 residues. The CDR3 protein is CASSQESGQYTSTDTQYF. CDR3 DNA: TGTGCCAGCAGCCAAGAATCCGGACAGTACACTAGCACAGATACGCAGTATTTT.

The chain has TRBV6-1 and TRBJ1-1, with TRBD1 as a possible D gene (6 bases). Trimming cost V 3 bases and J 5 bases, with 19 bases left between them. This CDR3 region has 16 residues. The germline V gene encodes CDR1 MNHNS and CDR2 SASEGT. CDR3 protein: CASSDYPARGETEAFF. As DNA, the CDR3 is TGTGCCAGCAGTGATTACCCCGCCAGGGGAGAGACTGAAGCTTTCTTT.

This clone was observed a handful of times. The chain links TRBV10-3 to TRBJ2-3; 9 bases agree with TRBD1. V was pared by 6 bases and J by 4 bases, with 8 bases of the junction left unmatched. The germline V gene encodes CDR1 ENHRY and CDR2 SYGVKD. This CDR3 spans 15 amino acids. The CDR3 DNA is TGTGCCATCAGCCCGGGACAGGGTGTTCCAGATACGCAGTATTTT. It yields the protein CAISPGQGVPDTQYF.

A word on this clone: Compared with germline, one end of the junction differs, possibly owing to a read error. This sequence joins TRBV2 and TRBJ2-1; TRBD2 matches at 9 bases. This CDR3 contains 11 residues. Germline V gene sequence: CDR1 SNHLY, CDR2 FYNNEI. The CDR3 sequence: CASSPSGMGLF. CDR3 DNA: TGTGCCAGCAGTCCTAGCGGGATGGGGCTCTTC.

The chain has TRBV5-6 and TRBJ1-5; the match to TRBD1 covers 9 bases. V lost 4 bases, J lost 6 bases, and 8 bases stayed unmatched. CDR3 length: 15 residues. Germline V CDR1 and CDR2: SGHDT, YYEEEE. CDR3 region: CASSLRTGGLQPQHF. The CDR3 bases are TGTGCCAGCAGCCTCCGAACAGGGGGCCTTCAGCCCCAGCATTTT.